Listed below are T cell receptor beta chains from one sample, sequenced in a study of CXCR3-negative and CXCR3-positive naive CD8 T cells. TCRdb re-called the 5' RACE reads and shows each CDR3 protein once, DNA omitted. Found here are about 6,700 distinct CDR3 sequences; the top ten clones hold more than 1%. The sample comprised naive CXCR3- CD8+ T cells from blood. The origin of the receptors is a human donor in good health. Some clones in this sample may be carry-over from other donors' samples. Both conserved end residues are part of each CDR3. A clone size is listed for some rows: how often the clone was seen (once, few, many), or a class if it is expanded.

CASSPAGTSEGYTF	TRBV18	TRBJ1-2	-
CASSPPASSGGAPYNEQFF	TRBV18	TRBJ2-1	medium-sized
CSVEMTALNTEAFF	TRBV29-1	TRBJ1-1	-
CSVVQGGISYEQYF	TRBV29-1	TRBJ2-7	medium-sized
CSARGWGVNEQFF	TRBV20-1	TRBJ2-1	medium-sized
CASSLGGGAGQPQHF	TRBV5-6	TRBJ1-5	-
CASSLATNEKLFF	TRBV7-2	TRBJ1-4	-
CASSYNPPGLATDTQYF	TRBV7-6	TRBJ2-3	medium-sized
CASSQRLRDSRTDTQYF	TRBV4-2	TRBJ2-3	medium-sized
CSVPGPQGVGEKLFF	TRBV29-1	TRBJ1-4	medium-sized
CSVEDPETDSYEQYF	TRBV29-1	TRBJ2-7	-
CASSPPGQGAYGNQPQHF	TRBV18	TRBJ1-5	-
CSARGLNTGELFF	TRBV20-1	TRBJ2-2	-
CSANPLASDTQYF	TRBV29-1	TRBJ2-3	-
CASSLGTAINYGYTF	TRBV7-9	TRBJ1-2	-
CSGRALGDGTQYF	TRBV29-1	TRBJ2-5	-
CATRWPRGACWNEQFF	TRBV24-1	TRBJ2-1	medium-sized
CASSGRTGIQDEQFF	TRBV6-1	TRBJ2-1	-
CASSSQGSNYGYTF	TRBV5-6	TRBJ1-2	-
CASSYGSAYEQYF	TRBV3-1	TRBJ2-7	-
CASSQDQTSGELFF	TRBV3-1	TRBJ2-2	-
CSVEFPGDYEQYF	TRBV29-1	TRBJ2-7	medium-sized
CASSFALGGSYNEQFF	TRBV28	TRBJ2-1	-
CASKISHEQYF	TRBV6-5	TRBJ2-7	-
CSVVEGYEQFF	TRBV29-1	TRBJ2-1	-
CAIGQAYEQYF	TRBV10-3	TRBJ2-7	-
CASSPRDRAHQPQHF	TRBV27	TRBJ1-5	-
CASSQGGREINEQFF	TRBV4-2	TRBJ2-1	medium-sized
CSVEQGLGTGELFF	TRBV29-1	TRBJ2-2	medium-sized
CATSDGYEQYF	TRBV10-3	TRBJ2-7	-
CASSLVRTSLDTQYF	TRBV5-1	TRBJ2-3	medium-sized
CSARGLATYNEQFF	TRBV20-1	TRBJ2-1	medium-sized
CASSQGRTLGYEQYF	TRBV7-2	TRBJ2-7	medium-sized
CASSAGQGGGNTEAFF	TRBV5-1	TRBJ1-1	medium-sized
CASSDEREGLNEQFF	TRBV11-3	TRBJ2-1	-
CASSPSGLAGDEQYF	TRBV9	TRBJ2-7	-
CASSLGLAGENYEQFF	TRBV6-2/TRBV6-3	TRBJ2-1	-
CSARDSTTNYGYTF	TRBV20-1	TRBJ1-2	-
CSVETGYEQYF	TRBV29-1	TRBJ2-7	-
CASSLEGGPTEAFF	TRBV7-9	TRBJ1-1	medium-sized
CSARERQGNGYTF	TRBV20-1	TRBJ1-2	medium-sized
CASRPTGPETQYF	TRBV6-1	TRBJ2-5	-
CSVYVGGLHNEQFF	TRBV29-1	TRBJ2-1	-
CASSQGAGEGYTF	TRBV6-5	TRBJ1-2	medium-sized
CSVEDSGSYEQYF	TRBV29-1	TRBJ2-7	medium-sized
CASSQDPAGGPSYISYNEQFF	TRBV4-3	TRBJ2-1	medium-sized
CSAGTGAYNEQFF	TRBV20-1	TRBJ2-1	-
CASSLNNPYEQYF	TRBV7-8	TRBJ2-7	medium-sized
CASSNNSGRRSNEQFF	TRBV4-3	TRBJ2-1	-
CASTVESGNTIYF	TRBV5-1	TRBJ1-3	-
CASSPSLGRYSNQPQHF	TRBV28	TRBJ1-5	medium-sized
CASSRDRGRRSPLHF	TRBV12-3/TRBV12-4	TRBJ1-6	medium-sized
CASARGRIDTQYF	TRBV3-1	TRBJ2-3	medium-sized
CATSDRDRGNQPQHF	TRBV24-1	TRBJ1-5	medium-sized